The clone carrying this TCR beta chain was picked up one time. Its antigen is undetermined. The repertoire was sequenced with immunoSEQ multiplex PCR; TCRdb's copy has only in-frame clones and lacks some. The sample holds about 110,000 clones, just over 85% seen once. This entry is derived from a study of T cell responses to AZD1222 COVID-19 vaccine. Overall study findings and caveats: Repertoire sampling was restricted to post-peak T cell response timepoints. Unmutated regions of variants are reportedly targeted by nearly half of spike-specific TCRs.

The length of the CDR3 is 17 residues. The germline gives CDR1 SGHDT, CDR2 YYEEEE. V was trimmed by 1 base and J by 0 bases, leaving 11 bases between them. This material consisted of peripheral blood, taken on day 0 of AZD1222 vaccination. The chain recombines TRBV5-6 with TRBJ1-6; D ambiguous. This clonotype originated in an adult in good health. The CDR3 nucleotides read TGTGCCAGCAGCTTGAAAGTAGAGAGCTCCTATAATTCACCCCTCCACTTT. Translation gives CASSLKVESSYNSPLHF.